These 9 T cell receptor beta chains were sequenced from one sample in a study of regulatory T cells in long-lasting Graves disease. Researchers made TCR beta libraries by using iRepertoire HTBI primers and running Arm-PCR on CDR3 regions. TCRdb reanalysed the multiplex PCR reads using MiXCR and keeps one entry per CDR3 protein. The repertoire consists of around 250,000 distinct CDR3 sequences, with around 20% occurring once and the leading ten covering more than 11%. The time point denotes: newly diagnosed GD, antithyroid drugs for less than 3 months. RNA from PBMCs was the source of the TCR library. The material sequenced was peripheral blood mononuclear cells (PBMCs), taken at new diagnosis, from a patient treated with antithyroid drugs. These receptors came from a female donor with Graves disease.

The chain recombines TRBV3-1 with TRBJ1-1; the D is unclear. Trimming shortened V by 0 bases and J by 6 bases, and 5 bases separated the two germline ends. The CDR3 is 12 residues long. CDR1 and CDR2 from the germline V gene are LGHDT and YNNKEL (reference sequence). The CDR3, as DNA: TGTGCCAGCAGCCAAGACGTTCCTGAAGCTTTCTTT. It translates to CASSQDVPEAFF. The variable domain in full, completed from reference TRBV3-1 and TRBJ1-1, reads DTAVSQTPKYLVTQMGNDKSIKCEQNLGHDTMYWYKQDSKKFLKIMFSYNNKELIINETVPNRFSPKSPDKAHLNLHINSLELGDSAVYFCASSQDVPEAFFGQGTRLTVV.

This clonotype was seen ten or more times. The chain combines TRBV7-2 with TRBJ2-3, with D possibly TRBD2 on 8 matching bases. Germline-derived CDR1 and CDR2 are SGHTA and FQGNSA. The CDR3 covers 17 residues. Trimming left V 4 bases short and J 4 bases short, with 21 bases between. CDR3: CASSSSQGRGEADTQYF. For the CDR3, the DNA is TGTGCCAGCAGCTCATCACAGGGGCGGGGGGAAGCAGATACGCAGTATTTT. The entire variable domain, with the rest obtained from reference TRBV7-2 and TRBJ2-3, is as follows: GAGVSQSPSNKVTEKGKDVELRCDPISGHTALYWYRQSLGQGLEFLIYFQGNSAPDKSGLPSDRFSAERTGGSVSTLTIQRTQQEDSAVYLCASSSSQGRGEADTQYFGPGTRLTVL.

Comment on this clonotype: A read error likely explains this, since a far larger clone differs by one base. V gene TRBV3-1 combines with J gene TRBJ2-1; 8 bases line up with TRBD1. Near its end, the DNA agrees better with TRBJ2-5, so the J call may be wrong. The CDR3 runs to 13 residues. Germline V lookup: CDR1 LGHDT, CDR2 YNNKEL (reference sequence). CDR3 in DNA: TGTGCCATCAGCCCGACAGGGGAGGAGACCCAGTACTTC. Translated: CAISPTGEETQYF.

This clonotype has a count of ten or more. CDR3 DNA: TGTGCCAGCATGTTGGCCCTAACTCCCGGCTACGAGCAGTACTTC. This gives the protein CASMLALTPGYEQYF. This chain joins TRBV6-1 and TRBJ2-7; D is unresolved. The CDR3 is 15 amino acids. Germline CDR1 is MNHNS and CDR2 is SASEGT. The V gene lost 7 bases and the J gene lost 3 bases, with 19 bases spanning the gap.

This clonotype came up many times. The chain carries TRBV25-1 and TRBJ1-6; D is uncertain. Germline V gives CDR1 MGHDK, CDR2 SYGVNS. V gave up 3 bases and J gave up 7 bases, with 13 bases separating them. CDR3 size: 15 residues. CDR3 sequence: CASSDKELGNSPLHF. As DNA, the CDR3 is TGTGCCAGCAGTGATAAGGAGTTGGGGAATTCACCCCTCCACTTT.

This clonotype was seen ten or more times. The J gene is TRBJ2-7, the V gene TRBV29-1; TRBD1 aligns across 11 bases. There are 13 residues in the CDR3. J lost 6 bases, V lost 6 bases, and 7 bases had no gene match. Germline V gene sequence: CDR1 SQVTM, CDR2 ANQGSEA. CDR3 sequence: CSVKGQGAFEQYF. The CDR3 bases are TGCAGCGTAAAAGGACAGGGGGCGTTCGAGCAGTACTTC.

This clonotype was detected only a few times. The chain couples TRBV6-1 to TRBJ2-1; D possibly corresponds to TRBD2 (6 bases). V shed 8 bases and J shed 6 bases, with 17 bases lying between them. The CDR3 is 14 amino acids. From germline, CDR1 is MNHNS and CDR2 SASEGT. The CDR3 loop reads CASVPAGSGNEQFF. CDR3 bases: TGTGCCAGCGTCCCCGCGGGGTCGGGCAATGAGCAGTTCTTC.

With regard to this clonotype: A clone one base away is much larger, so this may be a read error. The J gene is TRBJ2-5, the V gene TRBV6-5; no clear D. CDR1 is MNHEY and CDR2 is SVGAGI in the germline V gene. This CDR3 is 14 amino acids long. In nucleotides, the CDR3 is TGTGCCAGCAGTTACTACAGTCTACAAGAGACCCGGTACTTC. Translating gives CASSYYSLQETRYF.

This clonotype was detected ten times or more. This chain links TRBV2 with TRBJ2-2; possible D gene TRBD2, 6 bases. The germline CDR1 and CDR2 sequences are SNHLY and FYNNEI. The length of the CDR3 is 14 residues. Trimming left V 5 bases short and J 4 bases short, with 11 bases between. CDR3 region: CASSRDSSTGELFF. DNA for the CDR3: TGTGCCAGCAGTCGGGACTCCAGCACCGGGGAGCTGTTTTTT.